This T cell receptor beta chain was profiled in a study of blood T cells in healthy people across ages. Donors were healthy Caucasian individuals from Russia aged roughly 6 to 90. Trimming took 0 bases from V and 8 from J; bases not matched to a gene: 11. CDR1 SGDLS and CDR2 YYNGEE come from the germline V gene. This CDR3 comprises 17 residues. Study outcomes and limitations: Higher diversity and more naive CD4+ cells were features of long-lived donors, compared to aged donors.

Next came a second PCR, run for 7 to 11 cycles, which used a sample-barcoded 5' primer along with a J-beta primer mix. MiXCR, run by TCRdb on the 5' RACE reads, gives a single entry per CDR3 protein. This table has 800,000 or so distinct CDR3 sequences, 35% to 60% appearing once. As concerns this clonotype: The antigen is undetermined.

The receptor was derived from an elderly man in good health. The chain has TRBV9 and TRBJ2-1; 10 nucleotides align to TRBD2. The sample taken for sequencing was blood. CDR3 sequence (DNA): TGTGCCAGCAGCGTAGACTCTAGCGGGAGTAGTCTCGATGAGCAGTTCTTC. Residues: CASSVDSSGSSLDEQFF.